The rows below give T cell receptor beta chains drawn from one sample of a study of T cells in Graves' hyperthyroidism and ophthalmopathy. TCRdb independently ran MiXCR on the multiplex PCR reads; one entry per CDR3 protein. Counted here are around 200,000 distinct CDR3 sequences, around 18% occurring once; the ten biggest clones make up roughly 44%. The sequenced sample was blood. The receptors here all came from a man aged 35 to 55 with Graves' hyperthyroidism. The CDR3 runs from the conserved cysteine through the conserved F or W. A D gene is named only where the DNA matches it firmly. Some rows have no size entry. The others give once, few or many, or a class for an expanded clone.

j_gene: TRBJ1-5; d_gene: TRBD1; abundance: many; v_gene: TRBV28; CDR3aa: CASSPPFGQGLRNQPQHF; CDR3nt: TGTGCCAGCAGTCCCCCCTTTGGACAGGGCCTGAGGAATCAGCCCCAGCATTTT
j_gene: TRBJ1-4; d_gene: -; abundance: few; v_gene: TRBV9; CDR3aa: CASSSKGKLFF; CDR3nt: TGTGCCAGCAGCTCGAAGGGAAAACTGTTTTTT
j_gene: TRBJ1-5; d_gene: TRBD1; abundance: -; v_gene: TRBV5-1; CDR3aa: CASSLGGQGVIEPQHF; CDR3nt: TGCGCCAGCAGCTTGGGGGGACAGGGGGTAATTGAGCCCCAGCATTTT
j_gene: TRBJ1-2; d_gene: -; abundance: many; v_gene: TRBV7-2; CDR3aa: CASSPRRGTGLPGYTF; CDR3nt: TGTGCCAGCAGCCCCCGCCGGGGTACAGGGCTTCCTGGCTACACCTTC
j_gene: TRBJ2-1; d_gene: TRBD1; abundance: -; v_gene: TRBV14; CDR3aa: CASSQDLARGQGDNEQFF; CDR3nt: TGTGCCAGCAGCCAAGACCTCGCTCGCGGACAGGGTGACAATGAGCAGTTCTTC
j_gene: TRBJ2-3; d_gene: TRBD1; abundance: many; v_gene: TRBV9; CDR3aa: CASSVGQGWGTDTQYF; CDR3nt: TGTGCCAGCAGCGTAGGACAGGGATGGGGCACAGATACGCAGTATTTT
j_gene: TRBJ2-2; d_gene: TRBD2; abundance: -; v_gene: TRBV5-1; CDR3aa: CASSSTSGNTGELFF; CDR3nt: TGCGCCAGCAGCTCGACTAGCGGTAACACCGGGGAGCTGTTTTTT
j_gene: TRBJ2-4; d_gene: -; abundance: -; v_gene: TRBV5-1; CDR3aa: CASSSNWAEIAKNIQYF; CDR3nt: TGCGCCAGCAGCTCCAACTGGGCGGAAATAGCCAAAAACATTCAGTACTTC
j_gene: TRBJ2-5; d_gene: TRBD2; abundance: few; v_gene: TRBV5-1; CDR3aa: CASSLAMRTSGAGRQETQYF; CDR3nt: TGCGCCAGCAGCTTGGCCATGAGGACTAGCGGGGCTGGGCGGCAAGAGACCCAGTACTTC
j_gene: TRBJ1-1; d_gene: -; abundance: -; v_gene: TRBV7-2; CDR3aa: CASSLVQLTTEAFF; CDR3nt: TGTGCCAGCAGCTTAGTTCAGTTGACCACTGAAGCTTTCTTT
j_gene: TRBJ2-7; d_gene: -; abundance: many; v_gene: TRBV28; CDR3aa: CAVDGTEGYEQYF; CDR3nt: TGTGCCGTCGACGGGACGGAGGGCTACGAGCAGTACTTC
j_gene: TRBJ2-1; d_gene: -; abundance: many; v_gene: TRBV13; CDR3aa: CASSFLSGGLGEQFF; CDR3nt: TGTGCCAGCAGCTTTTTGTCCGGGGGACTCGGTGAGCAGTTCTTC
j_gene: TRBJ2-1; d_gene: -; abundance: few; v_gene: TRBV9; CDR3aa: CASSALAGAAYNEQFF; CDR3nt: TGTGCCAGCAGCGCCCTGGCGGGGGCCGCCTACAATGAGCAGTTCTTC
j_gene: TRBJ1-1; d_gene: TRBD1; abundance: many; v_gene: TRBV2; CDR3aa: CASGGQRNTEAFF; CDR3nt: TGTGCCAGCGGGGGACAGAGGAACACTGAAGCTTTCTTT
j_gene: TRBJ1-1; d_gene: -; abundance: many; v_gene: TRBV18; CDR3aa: CASSFTTRNLNTEAFF; CDR3nt: TGTGCCAGCTCCTTTACGACCAGGAACCTGAACACTGAAGCTTTCTTT
j_gene: TRBJ2-7; d_gene: TRBD2; abundance: many; v_gene: TRBV27; CDR3aa: CASNPGTSGGNEQYF; CDR3nt: TGTGCCAGCAACCCCGGGACTAGCGGGGGTAACGAGCAGTACTTC
j_gene: TRBJ1-2; d_gene: TRBD1; abundance: once; v_gene: TRBV28; CDR3aa: CASSTPGTGYGYTF; CDR3nt: TGTGCCAGCAGCACTCCCGGGACAGGGTATGGCTACACCTTC
j_gene: TRBJ2-2; d_gene: -; abundance: many; v_gene: TRBV7-8; CDR3aa: CASSLGGHGELFF; CDR3nt: TGTGCCAGCAGCTTAGGGGGGCACGGGGAGCTGTTTTTT
j_gene: TRBJ2-3; d_gene: -; abundance: many; v_gene: TRBV6-2/TRBV6-3; CDR3aa: CASRYFAGAEDTQYF; CDR3nt: TGTGCCAGCAGATACTTTGCAGGGGCGGAAGATACGCAGTATTTT
j_gene: TRBJ1-4; d_gene: -; abundance: few; v_gene: TRBV3-1; CDR3aa: CASSVSQGINEKLFF; CDR3nt: TGTGCCAGCAGCGTATCGCAGGGGATCAATGAAAAACTGTTTTTT
j_gene: TRBJ1-4; d_gene: TRBD1; abundance: many; v_gene: TRBV28; CDR3aa: CASSFRTGSEGKLFF; CDR3nt: TGTGCCAGCAGTTTTAGGACAGGGTCCGAGGGAAAACTGTTTTTT
j_gene: TRBJ1-1; d_gene: -; abundance: many; v_gene: TRBV7-2; CDR3aa: CASSLVLQGWGDTEAFF; CDR3nt: TGTGCCAGCAGCTTAGTTCTTCAGGGCTGGGGGGACACTGAAGCTTTCTTT
j_gene: TRBJ2-3; d_gene: TRBD1; abundance: many; v_gene: TRBV2; CDR3aa: CASCQGAVDTQYF; CDR3nt: TGTGCCAGCTGCCAGGGGGCGGTAGATACGCAGTATTTT
j_gene: TRBJ2-3; d_gene: -; abundance: many; v_gene: TRBV7-9; CDR3aa: CASIPRPGTDTQYF; CDR3nt: TGTGCCAGCATCCCGAGACCAGGGACAGATACGCAGTATTTT
j_gene: TRBJ1-1; d_gene: -; abundance: many; v_gene: TRBV20-1; CDR3aa: CSARSGSTEAFF; CDR3nt: TGCAGTGCTAGATCGGGCAGCACTGAAGCTTTCTTT
j_gene: TRBJ1-6; d_gene: -; abundance: many; v_gene: TRBV30; CDR3aa: CAWSDRSSYNSPLHF; CDR3nt: TGTGCCTGGAGTGACAGGAGCTCCTATAATTCACCCCTCCACTTT
j_gene: TRBJ1-6; d_gene: TRBD1; abundance: few; v_gene: TRBV20-1; CDR3aa: CSGKTGDSPLHF; CDR3nt: TGCAGTGGAAAAACAGGGGATTCACCCCTCCACTTT
j_gene: TRBJ2-1; d_gene: -; abundance: many; v_gene: TRBV20-1; CDR3aa: CSARWLDNEQFF; CDR3nt: TGCAGTGCTAGATGGCTAGACAATGAGCAGTTCTTC
j_gene: TRBJ2-3; d_gene: -; abundance: many; v_gene: TRBV24-1; CDR3aa: CATSQGYGDTQYF; CDR3nt: TGTGCCACCAGCCAGGGGTATGGGGATACGCAGTATTTT
j_gene: TRBJ2-7; d_gene: TRBD1; abundance: many; v_gene: TRBV5-1; CDR3aa: CASSQPGQGNYEQYF; CDR3nt: TGCGCCAGCAGCCAACCAGGACAGGGTAACTACGAGCAGTACTTC
j_gene: TRBJ2-1; d_gene: -; abundance: -; v_gene: TRBV4-3; CDR3aa: CASSQDAAGVNEQFF; CDR3nt: TGCGCCAGCAGCCAAGATGCGGCAGGGGTGAATGAGCAGTTCTTC
j_gene: TRBJ1-1; d_gene: -; abundance: few; v_gene: TRBV20-1; CDR3aa: CSASLGAGLGTEAFF; CDR3nt: TGCAGTGCTAGCCTAGGGGCAGGCCTGGGCACTGAAGCTTTCTTT
j_gene: TRBJ2-4; d_gene: -; abundance: few; v_gene: TRBV20-1; CDR3aa: CSAREVAKNIQYF; CDR3nt: TGCAGTGCTAGAGAGGTAGCCAAAAACATTCAGTACTTC
j_gene: TRBJ2-2; d_gene: -; abundance: few; v_gene: TRBV3-1; CDR3aa: CASSQVWGYRAKGTGELFF; CDR3nt: TGTGCCAGCAGCCAAGTCTGGGGATACCGTGCCAAGGGCACCGGGGAGCTGTTTTTT
j_gene: TRBJ2-1; d_gene: -; abundance: -; v_gene: TRBV7-3; CDR3aa: CASSQSGSEQFF; CDR3nt: TGTGCCAGCAGCCAGTCAGGGAGTGAGCAGTTCTTC
j_gene: TRBJ2-2; d_gene: -; abundance: -; v_gene: TRBV5-5; CDR3aa: CASSLGGPRTGELFF; CDR3nt: TGTGCCAGCAGCCTCGGTGGTCCGAGGACCGGGGAGCTGTTTTTT
j_gene: TRBJ1-5; d_gene: -; abundance: -; v_gene: TRBV5-5; CDR3aa: CASSWTINSNQPQHF; CDR3nt: TGTGCCAGCAGCTGGACAATTAATAGCAATCAGCCCCAGCATTTT
j_gene: TRBJ2-7; d_gene: -; abundance: -; v_gene: TRBV28; CDR3aa: CASRDTSSYEQYF; CDR3nt: TGTGCCAGCAGGGACACGAGCTCCTACGAGCAGTACTTC
j_gene: TRBJ1-4; d_gene: TRBD1; abundance: -; v_gene: TRBV10-3; CDR3aa: CAISERQGSNEKLFF; CDR3nt: TGTGCCATCAGTGAGAGACAGGGGTCTAATGAAAAACTGTTTTTT
j_gene: TRBJ2-7; d_gene: -; abundance: -; v_gene: TRBV6-1; CDR3aa: CASSQALYEQYF; CDR3nt: TGTGCCAGCAGTCAGGCTCTTTACGAGCAGTACTTC
j_gene: TRBJ1-2; d_gene: TRBD1; abundance: many; v_gene: TRBV6-1; CDR3aa: CATRQGYGYTF; CDR3nt: TGTGCCACCAGACAGGGCTATGGCTACACCTTC
j_gene: TRBJ2-3; d_gene: TRBD2; abundance: many; v_gene: TRBV7-9; CDR3aa: CASSSNFGGGSHADTQYF; CDR3nt: TGTGCCAGCAGCTCCAATTTTGGGGGGGGAAGTCACGCAGATACGCAGTATTTT
j_gene: TRBJ1-1; d_gene: -; abundance: many; v_gene: TRBV4-1; CDR3aa: CASSQGYSNTEAFF; CDR3nt: TGCGCCAGCAGCCAAGGGTACTCGAACACTGAAGCTTTCTTT
j_gene: TRBJ2-3; d_gene: -; abundance: many; v_gene: TRBV7-9; CDR3aa: CASLIGLSTDTQYF; CDR3nt: TGTGCCAGCCTAATCGGACTTAGCACAGATACGCAGTATTTT
j_gene: TRBJ1-1; d_gene: -; abundance: -; v_gene: TRBV20-1; CDR3aa: CRHSGSARIEAFF; CDR3nt: TGCAGACACTCAGGGTCGGCGAGGATTGAAGCTTTCTTT
j_gene: TRBJ2-2; d_gene: TRBD1; abundance: many; v_gene: TRBV20-1; CDR3aa: CSAREGTGNTGELFF; CDR3nt: TGCAGTGCTAGAGAAGGGACAGGGAACACCGGGGAGCTGTTTTTT
j_gene: TRBJ2-5; d_gene: TRBD1; abundance: -; v_gene: TRBV5-6; CDR3aa: CASSLYLGTGLGTQYF; CDR3nt: TGTGCCAGCAGCCTCTACCTAGGGACAGGGTTAGGGACCCAGTACTTC